The rows below give T cell receptor beta chains drawn from one sample of a study of T-cell reconstitution after alpha-beta-depleted transplantation in children. TCRdb re-analysed the PCR reads in MiXCR, keeping a single row per CDR3 protein. This sample has 200,000 to 250,000 distinct CDR3 sequences; roughly 9% occur once, and the top ten carry approximately 5.9%. This material consisted of PBMCs from the stem cell graft donor, taken from the stem cell graft. These receptors were obtained from a human donor who donated a stem cell graft to a child with acute lymphoblastic leukemia. Both conserved end residues are part of each CDR3. The D gene is left open where the match is weak. Rows may omit the clone size; those that give it use once, few, many or a size class.

V gene	clone size	CDR3 length	D gene	J gene	CDR3 protein	CDR3 DNA
TRBV29-1	many	13	TRBD2	TRBJ2-2	CSVRGGGTGELFF	TGCAGCGTTCGGGGGGGCGGCACCGGGGAGCTGTTTTTT
TRBV3-1	many	12	.	TRBJ1-1	CASSQRTNEAFF	TGTGCCAGCAGCCAGAGGACAAATGAAGCTTTCTTT
TRBV29-1	.	12	TRBD1	TRBJ1-5	CSAGQQDQPQHF	TGCAGCGCGGGACAGCAAGATCAGCCCCAGCATTTT
TRBV7-7	.	13	.	TRBJ1-1	CASSAGRNTEAFF	TGTGCCAGCAGCGCCGGGAGGAACACTGAAGCTTTCTTT
TRBV11-2	many	15	.	TRBJ2-7	CASSPRPYLYGEQYF	TGTGCCAGCAGCCCGAGACCTTATCTCTACGGCGAGCAGTACTTC
TRBV3-1	many	13	.	TRBJ1-1	CASSQEERTEAFF	TGTGCCAGCAGCCAAGAGGAGAGGACTGAAGCTTTCTTT
TRBV7-9	many	14	.	TRBJ2-7	CASTLAELIYEQYF	TGTGCCAGCACCTTGGCAGAACTTATCTACGAGCAGTACTTC
TRBV27	few	15	TRBD2	TRBJ2-5	CASRRSGGRQETQYF	TGTGCCAGCAGGAGGAGCGGGGGGCGCCAAGAGACCCAGTACTTC
TRBV5-1	many	16	TRBD2	TRBJ2-2	CASSLAGLATSGELFF	TGCGCCAGCAGCCTGGCGGGACTAGCGACGTCCGGGGAGCTGTTTTTT
TRBV27	few	13	.	TRBJ1-2	CASSQGPLYGYTF	TGTGCCAGCAGTCAAGGGCCACTCTATGGCTACACCTTC
TRBV10-3	few	14	.	TRBJ2-3	CAITGTTAPDTQYF	TGTGCCATCACCGGGACCACCGCCCCAGATACGCAGTATTTT
TRBV6-6	.	13	.	TRBJ2-7	CASSYGAPDEQYF	TGTGCCAGCAGTTACGGGGCACCCGACGAGCAGTACTTC
TRBV7-2	few	14	.	TRBJ2-1	CASSRAGLYNEQFF	TGTGCCAGCAGCAGGGCAGGGTTGTACAATGAGCAGTTCTTC
TRBV5-1	many	15	TRBD1	TRBJ1-4	CASRRDRPTNEKLFF	TGCGCCAGCAGGAGGGACAGACCAACTAATGAAAAACTGTTTTTT
TRBV5-6	many	12	.	TRBJ1-5	CASSFGNQPQHF	TGTGCCAGCAGCTTTGGCAATCAGCCCCAGCATTTT
TRBV12-3/TRBV12-4	few	18	TRBD2	TRBJ2-1	CASSPTGLAGGRPNEQFF	TGTGCCAGCAGTCCGACGGGACTAGCGGGGGGGCGACCCAATGAGCAGTTCTTC
TRBV28	many	11	.	TRBJ1-2	CASSLSYGYTF	TGTGCCAGCAGTTTATCCTATGGCTACACCTTC
TRBV18	.	13	.	TRBJ1-1	CASSPMLNTEAFF	TGTGCCAGCTCACCAATGCTTAACACTGAAGCTTTCTTT
TRBV5-6	.	14	TRBD1	TRBJ2-5	CAMSLGTAFRTQYF	TGTGCCATGAGCCTCGGGACAGCCTTTCGGACCCAGTACTTC
TRBV6-4	.	16	TRBD2	TRBJ2-5	CASSDSTSGGAETQYF	TGTGCCAGCAGTGACTCGACTAGCGGGGGGGCAGAGACCCAGTACTTC
TRBV5-1	few	12	.	TRBJ2-7	CASSLGGSEQYF	TGCGCCAGCAGCTTGGGGGGCAGCGAGCAGTACTTC
TRBV13	.	15	.	TRBJ2-5	CASSPPTVEGRTQYF	TGTGCCAGCAGCCCACCGACAGTGGAGGGACGGACCCAGTACTTC
TRBV11-2	.	17	TRBD2	TRBJ2-2	CASSFLWKGLATGELFF	TGTGCCAGCAGCTTCTTGTGGAAGGGACTAGCGACCGGGGAGCTGTTTTTT
TRBV5-1	many	16	TRBD2	TRBJ2-2	CASSPSGVANTGELFF	TGCGCCAGCAGTCCTAGCGGGGTCGCGAACACCGGGGAGCTGTTTTTT
TRBV6-6	few	13	.	TRBJ1-1	CASSYGMNTEAFF	TGTGCCAGCAGTTACGGGATGAACACTGAAGCTTTCTTT
TRBV7-8	few	12	TRBD1	TRBJ1-5	CASGTGNQPQHF	TGTGCCAGCGGGACAGGCAATCAGCCCCAGCATTTT
TRBV5-1	few	15	.	TRBJ1-2	CASSLVSGLHYGYTF	TGCGCCAGCAGCTTGGTTAGTGGATTGCACTATGGCTACACCTTC
TRBV29-1	.	12	.	TRBJ2-3	CSVEATTDTQYF	TGCAGCGTTGAAGCTACCACAGATACGCAGTATTTT
TRBV7-2	few	15	TRBD1	TRBJ2-7	CASSPQDRRLYEQYF	TGTGCCAGCAGCCCTCAGGACAGGCGCCTCTACGAGCAGTACTTC
TRBV18	.	15	TRBD2	TRBJ2-1	CASSPTSGGADEQFF	TGTGCCAGCTCACCGACTAGCGGGGGGGCCGATGAGCAGTTCTTC
TRBV6-1	.	13	.	TRBJ1-4	CASSTAGYEKLFF	TGTGCCAGCAGTACAGCTGGGTATGAAAAACTGTTTTTT
TRBV25-1	many	12	.	TRBJ1-1	CASRGMNTEAFF	TGTGCCAGCAGAGGGATGAACACTGAAGCTTTCTTT
TRBV24-1	many	16	TRBD1	TRBJ1-1	CATSDSDRGEVTEAFF	TGTGCCACCAGTGATTCGGACAGGGGGGAAGTGACTGAAGCTTTCTTT
TRBV21-1	.	15	.	TRBJ1-3	CASSKSPGTGNTIYF	TGTGCCAGCAGCAAAAGTCCAGGGACTGGAAACACCATATATTTT
TRBV19	few	13	TRBD1	TRBJ1-2	CASSSTGTGAPTF	TGTGCCAGTAGCTCCACCGGGACAGGGGCCCCCACCTTC
TRBV6-5	few	16	.	TRBJ1-1	CASSSDRPRGNTEAFF	TGTGCCAGCAGTTCCGACCGACCGAGGGGGAACACTGAAGCTTTCTTT
TRBV12-3/TRBV12-4	few	17	.	TRBJ2-3	CASSRRRDSDFTDTQYF	TGTGCCAGCAGTCGACGAAGGGACTCAGACTTCACAGATACGCAGTATTTT
TRBV12-3/TRBV12-4	.	14	.	TRBJ1-1	CASRGGTMNTEAFF	TGTGCCAGCAGAGGTGGGACAATGAACACTGAAGCTTTCTTT
TRBV10-3	.	13	.	TRBJ2-3	CASEANSADTQYF	TGTGCCTCTGAGGCGAATAGCGCAGATACGCAGTATTTT
TRBV7-6	many	21	.	TRBJ2-3	CASSLVQGADPDAASTDTQYF	TGTGCCAGCAGCTTAGTACAGGGCGCCGACCCGGACGCGGCGAGCACAGATACGCAGTATTTT
TRBV9	many	16	.	TRBJ2-1	CASSEQGVGSYNEQFF	TGTGCCAGCAGCGAACAGGGTGTAGGCTCCTACAATGAGCAGTTCTTC
TRBV7-8	few	17	TRBD2	TRBJ2-1	CASSFPAGGTTYNEQFF	TGTGCCAGCAGCTTCCCAGCGGGGGGCACAACCTACAATGAGCAGTTCTTC